These 18 T cell receptor beta chains came from one sample sequenced in a study of post-analysis software for immune sequencing data. Study outcomes and limitations: Included in a set of 5 or 6 TRBV segments more frequent in patients than controls were TRBV5-6, TRBV5-1 and TRBV20-1.

Their specific antigens are unknown. Built from TCR beta cDNA, the libraries had unique molecular identifiers in them. One entry per CDR3 protein, called by TCRdb with MiXCR from the PCR reads. The table includes about 540,000 distinct CDR3 sequences, approximately 31% detected once. The sequenced sample was blood. These receptors all come from a girl aged 2-17 years with multiple sclerosis.

V is TRBV27 and J is TRBJ1-1, with a weak D call TRBD1 (5 bases). The CDR3 consists of 15 residues. Per germline, CDR1 MNHEY and CDR2 SMNVEV (reference sequence). Trimming pared 3 bases from V and 3 bases from J, leaving 14 bases between. Here the CDR3 DNA reads TGTGCCAGCAGTTTGGCGCCGGGGGTGGACACTGAAGCTTTCTTT. As protein: CASSLAPGVDTEAFF.

This clonotype has just a few counts. V is TRBV9 and J is TRBJ2-5, with 8 bases matching TRBD1. The CDR3 has 14 amino acids. The J segment lost 4 bases and the V segment lost 2 bases, leaving 4 bases of the junction unmatched. Germline-derived CDR1 and CDR2 are SGDLS and YYNGEE. The CDR3 loop reads CASSVGTGPETQYF. CDR3 DNA: TGTGCCAGCAGCGTGGGGACAGGTCCAGAGACCCAGTACTTC.

This clonotype has more than one count but fewer than ten. The J gene is TRBJ2-4, the V gene TRBV10-3; a weak D match, TRBD1 (6 bases). The last part of the DNA fits TRBJ2-5 better; the J call may be wrong. The CDR3 is 12 amino acids. From germline, CDR1 is ENHRY and CDR2 SYGVKD. The CDR3 is CAISPGAETQYF. The CDR3 DNA reads as TGTGCCATCAGTCCAGGGGCAGAGACCCAGTACTTC.

The chain uses TRBV3-1 and TRBJ2-1; D ambiguous. CDR1 is LGHDT and CDR2 is YNNKEL in the germline V gene (reference sequence). The CDR3 consists of 12 residues. V was trimmed by 5 bases and J by 8 bases, leaving 10 bases between them. CDR3 bases: TGTGCCAGCAGCGAGTTTCCCGATGAGCAGTTCTTC. Amino acid sequence: CASSEFPDEQFF.

This clonotype occurred a few times. This sequence joins TRBV5-1 and TRBJ2-3; D assignment may be TRBD1 or TRBD2 (5 bases each). CDR1 and CDR2 from the germline V gene are SGHRS and YFSETQ. V lost 0 bases and J lost 4, with 12 bases in between. CDR3 length: 15 residues. The chain's CDR3 is CASSLGSGTPDTQYF. The CDR3 coding sequence is TGCGCCAGCAGCTTGGGGTCGGGGACCCCAGATACGCAGTATTTT.

The J gene is TRBJ2-5, the V gene TRBV6-5; TRBD2 matches 10 bases. The germline V gene has CDR1 MNHEY and CDR2 SVGAGI. V gave up 6 bases and J gave up 2 bases; unmatched junction bases: 0. The CDR3 sequence is 13 residues long. The CDR3 loop is CASRAGGQETQYF. For the CDR3, the DNA is TGTGCCAGCAGAGCGGGGGGGCAAGAGACCCAGTACTTC.

The sample holds a few counts of this clonotype. The chain uses TRBV7-2 and TRBJ2-1, with TRBD1 as a possible D gene (5 bases). Germline values: CDR1 SGHTA, CDR2 FQGNSA. Trimming removed 5 bases from V and 8 bases from J, with 19 bases in between. This CDR3 contains 15 residues. CDR3: CASSPVLGPGHEQFF. The CDR3 nucleotides are TGTGCCAGCAGCCCAGTTCTGGGGCCGGGTCATGAGCAGTTCTTC.

V is TRBV12-3 or TRBV12-4 and J is TRBJ1-1; maybe TRBD1 (5 bases). V was cut by 3 bases and J by 5 bases, with 13 bases left in between. CDR3 size: 14 residues. Here the CDR3 DNA reads TGTGCCAGCAGTTTTTCTTCAGGGCGTACTGAAGCTTTCTTT. Its protein is CASSFSSGRTEAFF.

The chain is built from TRBV27 and TRBJ2-5, with no clear D. V lost 2 bases and J lost 5, with 18 bases in between. This CDR3 is 16 amino acids long. Germline V gene data show CDR1 as MNHEY and CDR2 as SMNVEV (reference sequence). The CDR3 region has the DNA TGTGCCAGCAGTTTAACGGCCCGCATAAATAGGGAGACCCAGTACTTC. Amino acid sequence: CASSLTARINRETQYF.

The chain carries TRBV5-1 and TRBJ1-1; tentative D call: TRBD1 (5 bases). With 2 bases removed from V and 7 bases from J, the gap between germline ends came to 15 bases. Germline loops: CDR1 SGHRS, CDR2 YFSETQ. The CDR3 has 14 amino acids. The CDR3 DNA reads as TGCGCCAGCAGCTTCACAGACGGTGGGGGTGAAGCTTTCTTT. Encoded protein: CASSFTDGGGEAFF.

This clonotype was seen more than once but under ten times. V usage is TRBV7-9 and J usage is TRBJ2-4; D is unclear. The DNA matches TRBJ2-7 better at its end, which makes the J call doubtful. Germline loops: CDR1 SEHNR, CDR2 FQNEAQ (reference sequence). CDR3 length: 14 amino acids. CDR3 bases: TGTGCCAGCAGCTTAGGGGTGGGAAGTTACGAGCAGTACTTC. It codes for CASSLGVGSYEQYF.

V gene TRBV7-3 combines with J gene TRBJ1-1; 7 bases are shared with TRBD1. The CDR3 is made up of 13 amino acids. Trimming removed 5 bases from V and 4 bases from J; junction bases left unmatched: 4. Germline values: CDR1 SGHTA, CDR2 FQGTGA. As DNA, the CDR3 is TGTGCCAGCAGCCAGGGGGTGGTCACTGAAGCTTTCTTT. Its protein product is CASSQGVVTEAFF.

In this sample, this clonotype turned up a few times. The chain has TRBV29-1 and TRBJ2-1; D unresolved. The CDR3 contains 12 residues. The V and J ends lost 2 bases and 7 bases respectively, with 9 bases between them. Germline-derived CDR1 and CDR2 are SQVTM and ANQGSEA. Here the CDR3 reads CSVEFARNEQFF. The CDR3 DNA is TGCAGCGTTGAATTTGCTAGGAATGAGCAGTTCTTC.

V and J are TRBV2 and TRBJ2-5; D is ambiguous. This CDR3 comprises 12 residues. Germline lookup yields CDR1 SNHLY and CDR2 FYNNEI. The V and J ends lost 7 bases and 3 bases respectively, with 9 bases between them. For the CDR3, the DNA is TGTGCCAGCACCCGCTCCGAAGAGACCCAGTACTTC. It translates to CASTRSEETQYF.

The J gene is TRBJ1-6, the V gene TRBV5-1; no definite D call. Germline V gene lookup returns CDR1 SGHRS and CDR2 YFSETQ. V was trimmed by 0 bases and J by 9 bases, leaving 16 bases between them. The CDR3 runs 16 residues. The CDR3 region is CASSLGGSGGISPLHF. The CDR3 DNA reads as TGCGCCAGCAGCTTGGGTGGATCAGGCGGGATTTCACCCCTCCACTTT.

The chain carries TRBV9 and TRBJ2-3, with 14 bases identical to TRBD2. Germline CDR1 reads SGDLS; CDR2 reads YYNGEE. CDR3 length: 18 residues. J lost 6 bases, V lost 3 bases, and 12 bases had no gene match. CDR3 coding DNA: TGTGCCAGCAGCGCCGAGGTGACTAGCGGGGGGGCAAGGGATACGCAGTATTTT. Translation: CASSAEVTSGGARDTQYF. Based on the CDR3 plus reference TRBV9 and TRBJ2-3, the full variable domain is DSGVTQTPKHLITATGQRVTLRCSPRSGDLSVYWYQQSLDQGLQFLIQYYNGEERAKGNILERFSAQQFPDLHSELNLSSLELGDSALYFCASSAEVTSGGARDTQYFGPGTRLTVL.

V and J are TRBV12-3 or TRBV12-4 and TRBJ1-2; D gene unclear. V was shortened by 5 bases and J by 2 bases, with 12 bases between the two germline ends. This CDR3 comprises 14 residues. As DNA, the CDR3 is TGTGCCAGCAGTACCGCTAGGTACAACTATGGCTACACCTTC. It is translated as CASSTARYNYGYTF.

As for this clonotype: Germline and junction disagree at one end, which may indicate a read error. The chain couples TRBV13 to TRBJ1-2; 9 bases line up with TRBD1. CDR3 length equals 15 residues. Germline-derived CDR1 and CDR2 are PRHDT and FYEKMQ (reference sequence). The CDR3 protein is CASSFGTGFNYSYTF. CDR3 nucleotide sequence: TGTGCCAGCAGCTTCGGGACAGGGTTCAACTATAGCTACACCTTC.